This TCR beta chain was captured in a study of cytomegalovirus exposure and HLA in healthy donors. With regard to this clone: As yet, its antigen is unknown.

Trimming cost V 1 base and J 6 bases, with 9 bases left between them. In germline, CDR1 is MNHEY, CDR2 SVGAGI. This CDR3 is built from 13 residues. General study points: An ancestry cluster, one associated with Asian ancestry, reportedly showed fewer N-insertions than the roughly 670-donor mean in a later analysis.

Use of 60 Vbeta and 13 Jbeta primers characterized the PCR. Some clones are missing from TCRdb's copy, which holds only in-frame ones; the method was immunoSEQ multiplex PCR. In the table there are roughly 140,000 clones, around 72% of which are singletons. The receptor was derived from a man in his forties in good health and CMV-seronegative. The sequenced material came from PBMCs. The chain employs TRBV6-5 and TRBJ1-2; D ambiguous. This CDR3 is CASSYFRQDGYTF. The CDR3 DNA reads TGTGCCAGCAGTTACTTTCGCCAGGATGGCTACACCTTC.